The sample holds many counts of the clone carrying this T cell receptor (beta chain). This specimen belongs to a study of T cells in Graves' hyperthyroidism and ophthalmopathy. There were TCR beta CDR3 regions amplified from RNA transcripts. With the HTBI primer set, the TCR CDR3 went through a first round of RT-PCR. TCRdb reprocessed the multiplex PCR reads via MiXCR and lists one record per CDR3 protein. The sample has about 640,000 distinct CDR3 sequences; 20% to 25% are singletons. CDR1 SGHKS and CDR2 YYEKEE come from the germline V gene (reference sequence). The CDR3 spans 16 residues. With 3 bases removed from V and 0 bases from J, the gap between germline ends came to 16 bases.

The specimen was blood. This chain uses TRBV5-5 with TRBJ2-7, with a weak D call TRBD2 (6 bases). The TCR comes from a man aged 25-40 years with Graves' ophthalmopathy. The CDR3 sequence is CASSSRGTLSSYEQYF. CDR3 nucleotide sequence: TGTGCCAGCAGCTCCCGAGGGACTCTCAGCTCCTACGAGCAGTACTTC.